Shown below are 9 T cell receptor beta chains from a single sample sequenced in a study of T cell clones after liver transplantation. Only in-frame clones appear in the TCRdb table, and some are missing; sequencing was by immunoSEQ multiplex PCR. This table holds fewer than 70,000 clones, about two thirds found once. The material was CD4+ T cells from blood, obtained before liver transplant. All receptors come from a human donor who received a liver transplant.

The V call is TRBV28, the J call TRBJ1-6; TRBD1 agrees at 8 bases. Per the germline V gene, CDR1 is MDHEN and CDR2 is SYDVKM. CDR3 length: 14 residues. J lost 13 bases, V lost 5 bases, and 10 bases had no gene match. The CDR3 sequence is CASSPGQAASPLHF. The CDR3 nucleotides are TGTGCCAGCAGTCCGGGACAGGCAGCTTCGCCCCTCCACTTT.

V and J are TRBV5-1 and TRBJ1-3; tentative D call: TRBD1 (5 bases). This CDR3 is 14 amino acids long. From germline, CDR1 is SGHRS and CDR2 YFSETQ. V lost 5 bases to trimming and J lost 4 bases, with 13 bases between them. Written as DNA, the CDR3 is TGCGCCAGCAGGACTCAGGGTTTAGGAAACACCATATATTTT. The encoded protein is CASRTQGLGNTIYF.

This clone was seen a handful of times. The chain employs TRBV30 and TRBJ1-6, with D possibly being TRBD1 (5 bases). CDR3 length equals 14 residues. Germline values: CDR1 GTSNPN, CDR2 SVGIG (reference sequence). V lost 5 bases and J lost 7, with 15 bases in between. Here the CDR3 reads CAWHYRGANSPLHF. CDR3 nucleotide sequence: TGTGCCTGGCACTATCGTGGGGCGAATTCACCCCTCCACTTT.

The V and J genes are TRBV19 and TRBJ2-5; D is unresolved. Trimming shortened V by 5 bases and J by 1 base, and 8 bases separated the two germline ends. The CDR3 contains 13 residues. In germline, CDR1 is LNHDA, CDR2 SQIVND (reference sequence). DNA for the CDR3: TGTGCCAGTAGTTACCTGAGCCAAGAGACCCAGTACTTC. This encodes CASSYLSQETQYF.

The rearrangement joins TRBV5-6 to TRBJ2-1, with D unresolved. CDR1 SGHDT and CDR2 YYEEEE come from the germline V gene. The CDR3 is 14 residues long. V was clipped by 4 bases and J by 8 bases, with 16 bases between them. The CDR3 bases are TGTGCCAGCAGCAGGCAGGCCTTATCGGATGAGCAGTTCTTC. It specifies CASSRQALSDEQFF.

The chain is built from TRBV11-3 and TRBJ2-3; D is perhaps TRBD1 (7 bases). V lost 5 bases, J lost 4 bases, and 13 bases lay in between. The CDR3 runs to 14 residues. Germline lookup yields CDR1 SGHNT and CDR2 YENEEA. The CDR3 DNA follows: TGTGCCAGCAGCCAGGGGGGCCGGGCAGATACGCAGTATTTT. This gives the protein CASSQGGRADTQYF. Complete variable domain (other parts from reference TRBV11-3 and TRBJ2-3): EAGVVQSPRYKIIEKKQPVAFWCNPISGHNTLYWYLQNLGQGPELLIRYENEEAVDDSQLPKDRFSAERLKGVDSTLKIQPAELGDSAVYLCASSQGGRADTQYFGPGTRLTVL.

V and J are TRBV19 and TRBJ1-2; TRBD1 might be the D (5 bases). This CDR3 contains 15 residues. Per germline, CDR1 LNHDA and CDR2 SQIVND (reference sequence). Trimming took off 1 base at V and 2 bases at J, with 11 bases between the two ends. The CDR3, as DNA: TGTGCCAGTAGTATAGTCGGGGGTCCGAACTATGGCTACACCTTC. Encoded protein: CASSIVGGPNYGYTF.

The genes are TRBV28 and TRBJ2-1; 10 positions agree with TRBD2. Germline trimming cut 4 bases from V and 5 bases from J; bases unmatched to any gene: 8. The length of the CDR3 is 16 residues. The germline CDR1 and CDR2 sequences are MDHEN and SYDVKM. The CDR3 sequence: CASSSLAGAVHNEQFF. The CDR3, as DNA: TGTGCCAGCAGTTCCCTAGCGGGGGCAGTCCACAATGAGCAGTTCTTC.

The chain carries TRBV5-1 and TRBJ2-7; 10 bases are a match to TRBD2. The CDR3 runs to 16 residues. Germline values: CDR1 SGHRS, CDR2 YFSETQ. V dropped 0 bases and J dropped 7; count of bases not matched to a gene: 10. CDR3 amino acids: CASSLDLAGATGEQYF. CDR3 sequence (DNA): TGCGCCAGCAGCTTGGATCTAGCGGGGGCCACGGGGGAGCAGTACTTC.